The present TCR beta chain was sequenced within a study of graft-versus-host responses after intestinal transplantation. With respect to this clone: As yet, its antigen is unknown.

This CDR3 has 13 residues. The germline V gene has CDR1 MNHEY and CDR2 SMNVEV (reference sequence). Between the trimmed V and J ends, which lost 6 bases and 2 bases, there was a span of 11 bases. Study findings and constraints: Within the allografts of patients who had graft-donor T cell macrochimerism, graft-versus-host to host-versus-graft clonal ratios were high. Detection of GvH clones occurred in recipient marrow, and some had their first appearance in ileum or blood.

Data came from immunoSEQ multiplex PCR; TCRdb stores just in-frame clones and leaves some out. The table shows 55,000 to 70,000 clones, with approximately 90% occurring only once. Sequencing used PBMCs, obtained less than 130 days after intestinal transplantation. The genes are TRBV27 and TRBJ2-7; D is undetermined. The source is a human patient who received an intestinal transplant, so some T cells may come from the graft donor. The CDR3 here is CASSPAEAYEQYF. Written as DNA, the CDR3 is TGTGCCAGCAGCCCCGCCGAAGCCTACGAGCAGTACTTC.